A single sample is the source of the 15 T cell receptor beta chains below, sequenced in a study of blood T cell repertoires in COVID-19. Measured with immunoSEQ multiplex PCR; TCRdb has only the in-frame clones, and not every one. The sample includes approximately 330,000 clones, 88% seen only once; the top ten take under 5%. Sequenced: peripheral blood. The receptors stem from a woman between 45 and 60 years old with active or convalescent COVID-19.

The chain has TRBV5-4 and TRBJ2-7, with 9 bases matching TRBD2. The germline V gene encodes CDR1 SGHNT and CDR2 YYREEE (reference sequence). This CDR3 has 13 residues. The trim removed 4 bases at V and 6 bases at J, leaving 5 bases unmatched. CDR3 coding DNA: TGTGCCAGCAGCGGGCAGACTAGCGGCGAGCAGTACTTC. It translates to CASSGQTSGEQYF.

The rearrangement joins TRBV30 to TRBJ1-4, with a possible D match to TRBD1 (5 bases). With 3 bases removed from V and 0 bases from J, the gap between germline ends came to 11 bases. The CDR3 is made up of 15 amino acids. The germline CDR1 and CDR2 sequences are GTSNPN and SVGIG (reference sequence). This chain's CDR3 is CAWSRDSSTNEKLFF. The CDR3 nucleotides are TGTGCCTGGAGCCGTGACAGTTCAACTAATGAAAAACTGTTTTTT.

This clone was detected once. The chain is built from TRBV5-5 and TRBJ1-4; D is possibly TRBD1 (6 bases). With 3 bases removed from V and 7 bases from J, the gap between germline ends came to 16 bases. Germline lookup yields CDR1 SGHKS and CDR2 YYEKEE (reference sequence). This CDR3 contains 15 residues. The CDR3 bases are TGTGCCAGCAGCTCGCACTGGACAGTGGGTGAAAAACTGTTTTTT. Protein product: CASSSHWTVGEKLFF.

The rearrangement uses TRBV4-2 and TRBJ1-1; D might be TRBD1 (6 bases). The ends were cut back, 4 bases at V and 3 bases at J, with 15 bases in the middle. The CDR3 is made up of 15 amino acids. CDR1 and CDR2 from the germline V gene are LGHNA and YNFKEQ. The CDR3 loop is CASSRPGAGDTEAFF. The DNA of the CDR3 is TGTGCCAGCAGCCGCCCCGGAGCAGGGGACACTGAAGCTTTCTTT.

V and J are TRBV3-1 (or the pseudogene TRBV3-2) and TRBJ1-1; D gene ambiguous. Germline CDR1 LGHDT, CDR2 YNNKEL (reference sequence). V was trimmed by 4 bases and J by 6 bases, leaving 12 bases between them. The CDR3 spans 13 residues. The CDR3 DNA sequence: TGTGCCAGCAGCCGACCGGGGAGCCCTGAAGCTTTCTTT. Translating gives CASSRPGSPEAFF.

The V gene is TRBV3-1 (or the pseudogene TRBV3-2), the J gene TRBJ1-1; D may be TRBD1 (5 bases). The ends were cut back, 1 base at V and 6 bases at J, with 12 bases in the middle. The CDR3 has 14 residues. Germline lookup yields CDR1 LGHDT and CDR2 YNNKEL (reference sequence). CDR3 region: CASSQGWGLSEAFF. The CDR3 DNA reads TGTGCCAGCAGCCAAGGGTGGGGCTTGTCTGAAGCTTTCTTT.

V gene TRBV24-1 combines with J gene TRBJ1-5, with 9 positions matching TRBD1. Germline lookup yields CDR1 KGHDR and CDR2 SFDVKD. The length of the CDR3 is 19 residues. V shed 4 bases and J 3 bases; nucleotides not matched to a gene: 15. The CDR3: CATSESTGTGRGTNQPQHF. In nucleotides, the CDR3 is TGTGCCACCAGTGAGTCCACCGGGACAGGGAGGGGGACCAATCAGCCCCAGCATTTT.

The CDR3 DNA sequence: TGTGCCAGCAGCTTAAGCGGGGGCACTGAAGCTTTCTTT. It encodes CASSLSGGTEAFF. The chain links TRBV7-3 to TRBJ1-1; possible D gene TRBD1, 5 bases. CDR3 length: 13 amino acids. In germline, CDR1 is SGHTA, CDR2 FQGTGA. Trimming removed 1 base at V and 4 bases at J, with 7 bases between.

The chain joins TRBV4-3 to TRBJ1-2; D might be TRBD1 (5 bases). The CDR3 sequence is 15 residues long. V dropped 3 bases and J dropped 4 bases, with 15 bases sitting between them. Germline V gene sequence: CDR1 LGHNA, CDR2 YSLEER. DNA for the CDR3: TGCGCCAGCAGCCACGAAACAGGAGTAACCTATGGCTACACCTTC. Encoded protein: CASSHETGVTYGYTF.

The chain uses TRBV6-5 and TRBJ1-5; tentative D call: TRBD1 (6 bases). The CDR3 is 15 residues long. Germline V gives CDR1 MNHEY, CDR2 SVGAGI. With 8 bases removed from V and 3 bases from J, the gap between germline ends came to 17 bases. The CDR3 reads CASSKQGDNNQPQHF. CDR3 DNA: TGTGCCAGCTCCAAACAGGGAGATAACAATCAGCCCCAGCATTTT.

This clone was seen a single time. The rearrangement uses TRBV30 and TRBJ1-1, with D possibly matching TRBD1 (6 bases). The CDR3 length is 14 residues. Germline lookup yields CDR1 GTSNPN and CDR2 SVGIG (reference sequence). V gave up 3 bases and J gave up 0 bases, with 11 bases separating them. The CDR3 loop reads CAWSEGQLNTEAFF. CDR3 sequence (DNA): TGTGCCTGGAGCGAAGGACAGCTGAACACTGAAGCTTTCTTT.

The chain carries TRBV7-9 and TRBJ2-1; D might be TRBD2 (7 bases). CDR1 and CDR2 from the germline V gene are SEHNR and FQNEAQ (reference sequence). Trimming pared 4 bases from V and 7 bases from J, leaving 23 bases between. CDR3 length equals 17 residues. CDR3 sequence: CASSSSEGGGHLNEQFF. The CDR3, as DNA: TGTGCCAGCAGCTCGTCCGAGGGGGGAGGGCATTTAAATGAGCAGTTCTTC.

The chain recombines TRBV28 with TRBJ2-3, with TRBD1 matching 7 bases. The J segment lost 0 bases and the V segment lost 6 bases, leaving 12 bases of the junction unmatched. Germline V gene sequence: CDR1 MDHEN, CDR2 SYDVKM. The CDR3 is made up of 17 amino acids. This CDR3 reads CASSRMTGSPSTDTQYF. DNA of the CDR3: TGTGCCAGCAGCCGAATGACAGGGAGCCCTAGCACAGATACGCAGTATTTT. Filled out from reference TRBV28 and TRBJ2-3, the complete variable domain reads DVKVTQSSRYLVKRTGEKVFLECVQDMDHENMFWYRQDPGLGLRLIYFSYDVKMKEKGDIPEGYSVSREKKERFSLILESASTNQTSMYLCASSRMTGSPSTDTQYFGPGTRLTVL.

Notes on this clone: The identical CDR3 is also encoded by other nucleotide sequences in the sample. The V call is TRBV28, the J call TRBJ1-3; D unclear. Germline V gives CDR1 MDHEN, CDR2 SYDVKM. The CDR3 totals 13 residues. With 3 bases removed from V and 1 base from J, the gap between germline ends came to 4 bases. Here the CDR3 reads CASSFSSGNTIYF. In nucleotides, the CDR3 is TGTGCCAGCAGTTTTAGTTCTGGAAACACCATATATTTT.

Here the CDR3 reads CASEPGQRQPQHF. The CDR3 DNA reads as TGTGCCAGTGAACCGGGACAGAGACAGCCCCAGCATTTT. This chain links TRBV19 with TRBJ1-5, with TRBD1 identical over 7 bases. Looked up from germline, CDR1 is LNHDA and CDR2 is SQIVND (reference sequence). Trimming cost V 8 bases and J 7 bases; bases outside gene matches: 8. CDR3 size: 13 residues.